This T cell receptor (beta chain) came from a study of vaccination and CD4 T cells after COVID-19. Study-wide results and caveats: The rise in median SARS-CoV-2-reactive clonotypes, from roughly 22 to 38, was not significant.

The sample's treatment: roughly nine-day PBMC culture with coronavirus spike peptide pools or control peptides (ViraFEST assay). Trimming took 7 bases from V and 1 from J, leaving 20 bases between them. The CDR3 runs to 17 residues. Germline-derived CDR1 and CDR2 are LNHDA and SQIVND (reference sequence). On this clonotype: Its target is not known.

Researchers used the Oncomine TCR Beta short-read assay to sequence DNA from cultured CD4+ T cells. TCRdb fed the PCR reads into MiXCR, producing one record per CDR3 protein. Of over 10,000 distinct CDR3 sequences in the sample, approximately 62% were seen once. The source of this sequence is a human donor who had recovered from COVID-19. Sample: CD4+ T cells from blood, cultured in vitro. This sequence joins TRBV19 and TRBJ2-1; D may correspond to TRBD1 or TRBD2 (5 bases each). The CDR3 spells CASNSNPRDQSYNEQFF. DNA for the CDR3: TGTGCCAGTAATTCTAATCCCCGGGACCAATCCTACAATGAGCAGTTCTTC.